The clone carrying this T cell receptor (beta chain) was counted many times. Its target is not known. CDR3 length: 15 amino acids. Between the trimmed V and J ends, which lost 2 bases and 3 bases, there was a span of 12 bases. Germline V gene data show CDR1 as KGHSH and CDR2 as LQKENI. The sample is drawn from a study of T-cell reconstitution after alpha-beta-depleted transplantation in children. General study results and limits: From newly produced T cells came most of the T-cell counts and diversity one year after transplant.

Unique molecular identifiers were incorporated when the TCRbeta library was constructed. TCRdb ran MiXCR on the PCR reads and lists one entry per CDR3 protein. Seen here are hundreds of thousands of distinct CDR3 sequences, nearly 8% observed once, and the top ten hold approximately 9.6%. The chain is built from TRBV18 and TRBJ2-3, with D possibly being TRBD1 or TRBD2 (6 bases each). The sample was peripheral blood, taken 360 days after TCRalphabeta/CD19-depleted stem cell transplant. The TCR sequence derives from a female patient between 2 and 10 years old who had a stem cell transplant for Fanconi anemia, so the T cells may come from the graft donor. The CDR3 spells CASSPKRRGTDTQYF. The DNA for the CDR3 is TGTGCCAGCTCACCAAAAAGGAGGGGGACAGATACGCAGTATTTT.